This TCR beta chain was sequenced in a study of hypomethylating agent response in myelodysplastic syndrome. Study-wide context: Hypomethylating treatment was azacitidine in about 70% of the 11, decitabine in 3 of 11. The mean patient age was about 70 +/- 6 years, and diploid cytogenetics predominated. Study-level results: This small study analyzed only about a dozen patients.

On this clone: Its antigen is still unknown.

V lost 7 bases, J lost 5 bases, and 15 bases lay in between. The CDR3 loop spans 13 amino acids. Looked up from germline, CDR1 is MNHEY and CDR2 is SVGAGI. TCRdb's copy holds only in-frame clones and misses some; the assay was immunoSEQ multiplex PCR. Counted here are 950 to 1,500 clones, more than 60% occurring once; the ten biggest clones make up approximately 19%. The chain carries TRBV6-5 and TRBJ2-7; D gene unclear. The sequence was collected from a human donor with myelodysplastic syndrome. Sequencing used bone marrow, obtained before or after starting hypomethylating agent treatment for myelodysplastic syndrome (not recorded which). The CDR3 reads CASNPRRVNEQYF. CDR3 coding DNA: TGTGCCAGCAACCCTCGTCGGGTAAACGAGCAGTACTTC.